Listed below are T cell receptor beta chains from one sample, sequenced in a study of blood T cell repertoires in COVID-19. Profiling relied on immunoSEQ multiplex PCR, and the TCRdb table lists in-frame clones only, not all of them. The sample carries about 170,000 clones, approximately 84% recorded once. Sequencing was carried out using peripheral blood. The receptors were sampled from an elderly woman with COVID-19, enrolled during active disease. Both conserved end residues are part of each CDR3. D genes are given only for firm matches. Expanded clones get a size class; other rows say once, few or many, or leave the size out.

-	TRBV24-1	TRBJ1-2	-	CATSDRGTFGYTF	TGTGCCACCAGTGACCGCGGGACGTTTGGCTACACCTTC
-	TRBV5-1	TRBJ2-2	-	CASRKGLNTGELFF	TGCGCCAGCCGAAAGGGGTTGAACACCGGGGAGCTGTTTTTT
TRBD1	TRBV30	TRBJ2-3	-	CAWRGTGVTDTQYF	TGTGCCTGGCGGGGGACAGGGGTGACAGATACGCAGTATTTT
TRBD1	TRBV12-5	TRBJ2-5	-	CASGSDRGETQYF	TGTGCTAGTGGTTCGGACAGGGGAGAGACCCAGTACTTC
TRBD1	TRBV9	TRBJ2-7	many	CASSPETGTYDEQYF	TGTGCCAGCAGCCCAGAGACAGGGACCTACGACGAGCAGTACTTC
-	TRBV21-1	TRBJ1-2	few	CASKGRGIGGYTF	TGTGCCAGCAAGGGGAGGGGTATTGGCGGCTACACCTTC
TRBD2	TRBV12-5	TRBJ2-3	-	CASGSPVSGGTDTQYF	TGTGCTAGTGGTTCTCCTGTTAGCGGGGGCACAGATACGCAGTATTTT
-	TRBV12-3/TRBV12-4	TRBJ1-1	-	CASSRLGAEAFF	TGTGCCAGCAGCCGTCTAGGAGCTGAAGCTTTCTTT
-	TRBV24-1	TRBJ2-3	-	CATSEPGTDTQYF	TGTGCCACCAGTGAGCCGGGGACAGATACGCAGTATTTT
TRBD1	TRBV11-3	TRBJ1-3	-	CASSLTGTTGNTIYF	TGTGCCAGCAGCTTGACAGGGACAACTGGAAACACCATATATTTT
TRBD1	TRBV6-2/TRBV6-3	TRBJ1-1	-	CASSYPGTGIEAFF	TGTGCCAGCAGTTACCCGGGGACAGGGATTGAAGCTTTCTTT
-	TRBV3-1/TRBV3-2	TRBJ2-1	-	CASSLRSRNNEQFF	TGTGCCAGCAGCCTCCGCAGCAGGAACAATGAGCAGTTCTTC
TRBD2	TRBV9	TRBJ2-1	-	CASSVRPSGGEQFF	TGTGCCAGCAGCGTAAGGCCTAGCGGGGGGGAGCAGTTCTTC
-	TRBV21-1	TRBJ2-7	-	CAAATSHSSYEQYF	TGTGCAGCAGCAACTAGCCACAGCTCCTACGAGCAGTACTTC
TRBD1	TRBV19	TRBJ1-3	-	CASSYTDRVAIYF	TGTGCCAGTAGCTATACCGACAGGGTGGCCATATATTTT
-	TRBV28	TRBJ1-2	-	CASSLGTRGSYTF	TGTGCCAGCAGTTTGGGGACGCGGGGGAGTTACACCTTC
TRBD1	TRBV7-2	TRBJ1-1	few	CASSLGPTGGTEAFF	TGTGCCAGCAGCTTAGGGCCGACAGGGGGGACTGAAGCTTTCTTT
-	TRBV5-4	TRBJ1-6	-	CASSLNVGATGSPLHF	TGTGCCAGCAGCTTGAATGTGGGGGCCACGGGCTCACCCCTCCACTTT
-	TRBV25-1	TRBJ2-7	-	CASSATGSPYEQYF	TGTGCCAGCAGTGCCACAGGGTCCCCCTACGAGCAGTACTTC
TRBD1	TRBV19	TRBJ2-7	few	CATRTGRFEQYF	TGTGCCACCAGGACAGGACGGTTCGAGCAGTACTTC
TRBD2	TRBV3-1/TRBV3-2	TRBJ2-5	-	CASSPRARTSGGAWETQYF	TGTGCCAGCAGCCCTCGAGCGAGGACTAGCGGGGGGGCATGGGAGACCCAGTACTTC
TRBD1	TRBV10-3	TRBJ1-4	-	CAISYGTANEKLFF	TGTGCCATCAGTTACGGGACAGCTAATGAAAAACTGTTTTTT
TRBD1	TRBV20-1	TRBJ1-2	-	CSAYRGLGYTF	TGCAGTGCCTACAGGGGGCTCGGCTACACCTTC
TRBD2	TRBV6-6	TRBJ2-3	-	CASSYRLAGGDTQYF	TGTGCCAGCAGTTACCGGCTAGCGGGCGGAGATACGCAGTATTTT
-	TRBV5-1	TRBJ2-1	-	CASSTDSYNEQFF	TGCGCCAGCTCCACCGACAGTTACAATGAGCAGTTCTTC
-	TRBV10-1	TRBJ2-3	-	CASSLTGKDTQYF	TGCGCCAGCTCGTTAACAGGGAAAGATACGCAGTATTTT
-	TRBV18	TRBJ2-2	-	CASSPAGKGTGELFF	TGTGCCAGCTCACCGGCAGGGAAAGGCACCGGGGAGCTGTTTTTT
-	TRBV29-1	TRBJ2-5	few	CSVGLAGWEETQYF	TGCAGCGTTGGTCTTGCGGGTTGGGAAGAGACCCAGTACTTC